This is a list of T cell receptor beta chains from one sample in a study of CD4+ T cells in melanoma. Clones were read by immunoSEQ multiplex PCR, and TCRdb kept only the in-frame ones, dropping some. In all, the sample yields approximately 80 clones. The specimen sequenced was a T cell line or clone, from whole sample or a sorted T cell fraction (not recorded which). These receptors originate from a human donor with melanoma. Some clones in this sample may be carry-over from other donors' samples. Both conserved end residues are part of each CDR3. Each record gives: V gene, clone size, J gene, D gene, CDR3 length, CDR3 DNA, CDR3 protein. A D gene is named only where the DNA matches it firmly. The size of a clone is reported for some rows only, either as once, few or many, or as a class for expanded clones.

TRBV5-6	.	TRBJ2-4	.	14	TGTGCCAGCAGCTTGGTGGACAGCCGTAACATTCAGTACTTC	CASSLVDSRNIQYF
TRBV27	.	TRBJ1-5	.	12	TGTGCCAGCAGTTTCGTGGGTCAGCCCCAGCATTTT	CASSFVGQPQHF
TRBV15	.	TRBJ1-4	TRBD1	14	TGTGCCACCAGCAGGGGACAGGGTGAAGAAAAACTGTTTTTT	CATSRGQGEEKLFF
TRBV28	.	TRBJ2-1	.	12	TGTGCCAGCAGTTCCCGACTTGTGTCGGGGTTCTTC	CASSSRLVSGFF
TRBV27	.	TRBJ1-2	TRBD1	14	TGTGCCAGCAGAGCCTCCGGGACAGCATATGGCTACACCTTC	CASRASGTAYGYTF
TRBV11-2	.	TRBJ2-5	.	15	TGTGCCAGCAGCTTACTCGCGGGGTCGGGAGAGACCCAGTACTTC	CASSLLAGSGETQYF
TRBV6-5	.	TRBJ2-7	TRBD2	14	TGTGCCAGCAGTTCCCTAGCGGACTCCTACGAGCAGTACTTC	CASSSLADSYEQYF
TRBV2	.	TRBJ2-1	.	17	TGTGCCAGCAGATTCGGAGGGGGACCACAGGAAGGCAATGAGCAGTTCTTC	CASRFGGGPQEGNEQFF
TRBV28	.	TRBJ2-5	.	15	TGTGCCAGCTGCCTGGGTTTAGGAGTCCAGGAGACCCAGTACTTC	CASCLGLGVQETQYF
TRBV4-2	.	TRBJ2-5	.	15	TGTGCCAGCAGCTTACTCGCGGGGTCGGGAGAGACCCAGTACTTC	CASSLLAGSGETQYF
TRBV2	.	TRBJ2-7	.	13	TGTGCCAGCAGTGAATTTCGGGTCAGCGAGCAGTACTTC	CASSEFRVSEQYF
TRBV19	.	TRBJ2-7	.	13	TGTGCCAGTAGTGGATCCGGGAACGCCAAGCAGTACTTC	CASSGSGNAKQYF
TRBV7-1	once	TRBJ2-5	.	15	TGTGCCAGCAGCTTACTCGCGGGGTCGGGAGAGACCCAGTACTTC	CASSLLAGSGETQYF
TRBV4-2	.	TRBJ2-7	TRBD2	15	TGTGCCAGCAGCTACGGGGGGGATAGCTCCTACGAGCAGTACTTC	CASSYGGDSSYEQYF
TRBV7-9	.	TRBJ2-7	TRBD1	13	TGTGCCAGCAGTCCTGACAGGGTCTACGAGCAGTACTTC	CASSPDRVYEQYF
TRBV7-3	.	TRBJ2-5	.	15	TGTGCCAGCAGCTTACTCGCGGGGTCGGGAGAGACCCAGTACTTC	CASSLLAGSGETQYF
TRBV6-5	.	TRBJ1-1	TRBD1	15	TGTGCCAGCAGTTACTTCACAGACAGGGGCACTGAAGCTTTCTTT	CASSYFTDRGTEAFF
TRBV7-6	.	TRBJ1-4	.	12	TGTGCCAGCAGCTCACAGGGTAGTAAACTGTTTTTT	CASSSQGSKLFF
TRBV28	.	TRBJ2-5	TRBD1	15	TGTGCCAGCAGTCCTGACAGGGGGCTATTGGAGACCCAGTACTTC	CASSPDRGLLETQYF
TRBV7-2	.	TRBJ2-5	.	13	TGTGCCAGCAGCTCCCCGTTCGGGGAGACCCAGTACTTC	CASSSPFGETQYF
TRBV30	.	TRBJ1-3	.	13	TGTGCCTGGAATAGTGGGGCAAGAAACACCATATATTTT	CAWNSGARNTIYF
TRBV7-2	.	TRBJ2-1	.	15	TGTGCCAGCAGCTTAGTTCAAGGGGCCTACAATGAGCAGTTCTTC	CASSLVQGAYNEQFF
TRBV27	.	TRBJ1-5	.	14	TGTGCCAGCAGTCTCTTAGACAGCGGGCAGCCCCAGCATTTT	CASSLLDSGQPQHF
TRBV10-1	.	TRBJ1-2	.	16	TGCGCCAGCAGTGCGGAGATAAGACGAAAGACCTATGGCTACACCTTT	CASSAEIRRKTYGYTF
TRBV10-2	.	TRBJ1-6	.	14	TGCGCCAGCAGTGGCCACCAGTATAATTCACCCCTCCACTTT	CASSGHQYNSPLHF
TRBV7-9	.	TRBJ2-5	.	15	TGTGCCAGCAGCTTACTCGCGGGGTCGGGAGAGACCCAGTACTTC	CASSLLAGSGETQYF
TRBV5-1	.	TRBJ1-4	.	15	TGCGCCAGCAGCCTTGGACAGATTTATAATGAAAAACTGTTTTTT	CASSLGQIYNEKLFF